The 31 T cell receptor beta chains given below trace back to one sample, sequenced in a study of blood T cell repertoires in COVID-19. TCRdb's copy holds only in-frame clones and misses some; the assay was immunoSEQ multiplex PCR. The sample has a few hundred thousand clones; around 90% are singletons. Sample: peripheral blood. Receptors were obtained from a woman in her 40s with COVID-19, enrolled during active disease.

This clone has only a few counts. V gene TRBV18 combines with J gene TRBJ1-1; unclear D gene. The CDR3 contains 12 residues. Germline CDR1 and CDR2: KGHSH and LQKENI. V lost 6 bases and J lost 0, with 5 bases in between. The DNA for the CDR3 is TGTGCCAGCTCTGAGTTGAACACTGAAGCTTTCTTT. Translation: CASSELNTEAFF.

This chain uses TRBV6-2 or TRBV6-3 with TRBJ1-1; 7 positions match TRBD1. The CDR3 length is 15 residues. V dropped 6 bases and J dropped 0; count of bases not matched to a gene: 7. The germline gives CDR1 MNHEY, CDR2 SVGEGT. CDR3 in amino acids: CASSSTGTVNTEAFF. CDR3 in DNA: TGTGCCAGCAGCTCAACCGGGACAGTGAACACTGAAGCTTTCTTT.

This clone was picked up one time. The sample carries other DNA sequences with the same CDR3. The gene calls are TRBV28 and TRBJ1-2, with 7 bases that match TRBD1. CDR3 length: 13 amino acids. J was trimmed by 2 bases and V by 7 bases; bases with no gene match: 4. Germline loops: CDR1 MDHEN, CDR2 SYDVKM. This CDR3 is CASTTGANYGYTF. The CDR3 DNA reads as TGTGCCAGCACTACAGGGGCGAACTATGGCTACACCTTC.

The CDR3 region is CASSWVGLRNTEAFF. In DNA form, the CDR3 reads TGTGCCAGCAGTTGGGTGGGACTCAGGAACACTGAAGCTTTCTTT. The chain employs TRBV27 and TRBJ1-1, with D possibly TRBD1 on 5 matching bases. The V end lost 4 bases, the J end lost 1 base, and 13 bases lay between the germline ends. There are 15 residues in the CDR3. Per germline, CDR1 MNHEY and CDR2 SMNVEV (reference sequence).

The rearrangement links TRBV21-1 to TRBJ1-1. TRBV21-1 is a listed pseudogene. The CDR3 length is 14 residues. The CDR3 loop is CASTPGSRNTEAFF. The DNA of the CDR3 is TGTGCCAGCACCCCTGGGAGTCGGAACACTGAAGCTTTCTTT.

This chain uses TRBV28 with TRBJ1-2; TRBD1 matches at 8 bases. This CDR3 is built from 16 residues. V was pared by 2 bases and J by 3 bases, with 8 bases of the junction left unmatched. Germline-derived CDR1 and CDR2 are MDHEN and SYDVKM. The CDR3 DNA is TGTGCCAGCAGTTTAACCCCCAGGGGGCGAGACTATGGCTACACCTTC. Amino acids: CASSLTPRGRDYGYTF.

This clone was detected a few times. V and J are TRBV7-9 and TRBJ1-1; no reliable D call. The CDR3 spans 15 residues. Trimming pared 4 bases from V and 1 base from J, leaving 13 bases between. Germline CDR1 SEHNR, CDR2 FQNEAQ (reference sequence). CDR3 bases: TGTGCCAGCAGCTCCGGAGGGAGGGCGAACACTGAAGCTTTCTTT. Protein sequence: CASSSGGRANTEAFF.

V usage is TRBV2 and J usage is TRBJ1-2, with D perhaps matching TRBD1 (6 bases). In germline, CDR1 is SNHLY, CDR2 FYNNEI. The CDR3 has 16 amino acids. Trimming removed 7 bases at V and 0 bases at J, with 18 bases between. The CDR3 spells CASKLLGQRANYGYTF. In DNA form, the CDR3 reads TGTGCCAGCAAGCTACTCGGACAGAGGGCTAACTATGGCTACACCTTC.

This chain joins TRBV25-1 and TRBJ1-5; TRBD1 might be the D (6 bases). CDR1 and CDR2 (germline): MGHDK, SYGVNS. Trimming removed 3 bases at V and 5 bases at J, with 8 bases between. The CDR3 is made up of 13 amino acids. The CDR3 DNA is TGTGCCAGCAGTGATGCAGGGGATCAGCCCCAGCATTTT. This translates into CASSDAGDQPQHF.

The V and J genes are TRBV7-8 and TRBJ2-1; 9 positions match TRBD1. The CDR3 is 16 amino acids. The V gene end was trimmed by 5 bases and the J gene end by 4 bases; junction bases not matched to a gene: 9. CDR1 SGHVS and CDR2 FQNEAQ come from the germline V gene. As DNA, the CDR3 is TGTGCCAGCAGCGCCCCCACAGGGGGCGCGTACAATGAGCAGTTCTTC. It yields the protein CASSAPTGGAYNEQFF.

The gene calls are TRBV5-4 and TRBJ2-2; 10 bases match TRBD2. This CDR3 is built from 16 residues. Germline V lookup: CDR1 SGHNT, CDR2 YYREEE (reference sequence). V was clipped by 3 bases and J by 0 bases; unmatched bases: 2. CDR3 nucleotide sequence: TGTGCCAGCAGCTCTGGACTAGCGGCGAACACCGGGGAGCTGTTTTTT. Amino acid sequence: CASSSGLAANTGELFF.

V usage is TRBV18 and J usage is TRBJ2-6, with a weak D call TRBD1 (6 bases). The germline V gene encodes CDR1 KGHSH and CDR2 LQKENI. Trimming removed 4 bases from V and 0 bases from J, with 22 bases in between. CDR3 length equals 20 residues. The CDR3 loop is CASSQSAPTGPPSGANVLTF. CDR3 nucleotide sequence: TGTGCCAGCTCACAATCGGCCCCCACAGGGCCCCCCTCTGGGGCCAACGTCCTGACTTTC.

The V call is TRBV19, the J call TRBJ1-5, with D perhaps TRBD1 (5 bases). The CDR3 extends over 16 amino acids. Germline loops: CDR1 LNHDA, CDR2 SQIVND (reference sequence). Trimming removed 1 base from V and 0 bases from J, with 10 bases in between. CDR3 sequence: CASSIGRDFSNQPQHF. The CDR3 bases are TGTGCCAGTAGTATAGGACGGGACTTTAGCAATCAGCCCCAGCATTTT.

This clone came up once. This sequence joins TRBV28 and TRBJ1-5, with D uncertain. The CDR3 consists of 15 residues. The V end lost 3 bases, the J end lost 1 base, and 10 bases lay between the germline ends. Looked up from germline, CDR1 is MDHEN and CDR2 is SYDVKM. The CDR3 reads CASSFGLRSNQPQHF. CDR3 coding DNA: TGTGCCAGCAGTTTCGGACTTCGGAGCAATCAGCCCCAGCATTTT.

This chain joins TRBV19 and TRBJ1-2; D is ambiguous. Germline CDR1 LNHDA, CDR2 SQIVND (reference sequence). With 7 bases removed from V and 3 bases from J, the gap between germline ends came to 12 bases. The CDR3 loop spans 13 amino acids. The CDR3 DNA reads TGTGCCAGTACCGTCGGACTACACTATGGCTACACCTTC. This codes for CASTVGLHYGYTF.

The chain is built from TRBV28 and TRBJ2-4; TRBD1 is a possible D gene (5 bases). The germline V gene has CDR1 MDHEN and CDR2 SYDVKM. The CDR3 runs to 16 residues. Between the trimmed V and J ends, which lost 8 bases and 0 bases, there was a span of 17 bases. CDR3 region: CASFSQVDVAKNIQYF. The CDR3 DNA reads TGTGCCAGCTTTTCACAGGTGGACGTAGCCAAAAACATTCAGTACTTC. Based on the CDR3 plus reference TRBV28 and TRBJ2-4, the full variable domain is DVKVTQSSRYLVKRTGEKVFLECVQDMDHENMFWYRQDPGLGLRLIYFSYDVKMKEKGDIPEGYSVSREKKERFSLILESASTNQTSMYLCASFSQVDVAKNIQYFGAGTRLSVL.

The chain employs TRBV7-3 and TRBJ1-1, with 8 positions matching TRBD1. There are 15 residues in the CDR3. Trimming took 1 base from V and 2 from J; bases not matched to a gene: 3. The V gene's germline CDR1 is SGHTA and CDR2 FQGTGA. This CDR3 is CASSLMSGGNTEAFF. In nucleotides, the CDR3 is TGTGCCAGCAGCTTAATGTCAGGGGGCAACACTGAAGCTTTCTTT.

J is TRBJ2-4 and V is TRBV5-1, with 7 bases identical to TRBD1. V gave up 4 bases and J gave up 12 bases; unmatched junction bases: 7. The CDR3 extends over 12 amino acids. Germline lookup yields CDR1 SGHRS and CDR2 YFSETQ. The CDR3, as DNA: TGCGCCAGCAGCACCGAACAGGGGAATCAGTACTTC. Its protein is CASSTEQGNQYF.

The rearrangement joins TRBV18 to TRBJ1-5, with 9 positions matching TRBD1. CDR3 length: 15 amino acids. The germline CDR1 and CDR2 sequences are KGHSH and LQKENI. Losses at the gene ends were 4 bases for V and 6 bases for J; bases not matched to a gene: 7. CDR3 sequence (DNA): TGTGCCAGCTCACGCCACACAGGGGGCGGTCAGCCCCAGCATTTT. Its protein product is CASSRHTGGGQPQHF.

CDR3 coding DNA: TGTGCCAGCAGCGGGAACCAAAGACGGGGCTCTGGAAACACCATATATTTT. This gives the protein CASSGNQRRGSGNTIYF. The rearrangement uses TRBV9 and TRBJ1-3; D is unclear. Germline CDR1 and CDR2: SGDLS and YYNGEE. The V gene lost 3 bases and the J gene lost 0 bases, with 16 bases spanning the gap. CDR3 size: 17 residues.

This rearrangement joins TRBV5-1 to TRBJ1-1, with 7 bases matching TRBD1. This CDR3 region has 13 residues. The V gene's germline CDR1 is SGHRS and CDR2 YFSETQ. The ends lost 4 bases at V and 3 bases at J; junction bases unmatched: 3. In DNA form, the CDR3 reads TGCGCCAGCAGCAGGCAGGGGGACACTGAAGCTTTCTTT. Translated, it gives CASSRQGDTEAFF.

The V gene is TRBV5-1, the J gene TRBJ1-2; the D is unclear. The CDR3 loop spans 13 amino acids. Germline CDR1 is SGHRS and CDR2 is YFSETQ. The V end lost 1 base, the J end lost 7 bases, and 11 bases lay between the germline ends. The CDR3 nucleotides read TGCGCCAGCAGCTTGAAACGAGGGCCTGGCTACACCTTC. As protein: CASSLKRGPGYTF. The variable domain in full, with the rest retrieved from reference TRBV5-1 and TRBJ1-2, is KAGVTQTPRYLIKTRGQQVTLSCSPISGHRSVSWYQQTPGQGLQFLFEYFSETQRNKGNFPGRFSGRQFSNSRSEMNVSTLELGDSALYLCASSLKRGPGYTFGSGTRLTVV.

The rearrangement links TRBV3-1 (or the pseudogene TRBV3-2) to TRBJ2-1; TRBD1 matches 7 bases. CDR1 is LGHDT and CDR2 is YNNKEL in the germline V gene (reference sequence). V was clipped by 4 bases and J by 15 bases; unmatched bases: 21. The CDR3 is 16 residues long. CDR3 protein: CASSPARDSASMRGFF. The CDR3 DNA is TGTGCCAGCAGCCCCGCCAGGGACAGCGCCTCAATGAGGGGGTTCTTC.

The CDR3 loop reads CASSSTDRGQGETQYF. The CDR3 DNA sequence: TGTGCCAGCAGTTCCACGGACAGGGGGCAGGGAGAGACCCAGTACTTC. The V and J genes are TRBV27 and TRBJ2-5; 11 positions agree with TRBD1. The CDR3 is 16 residues long. In germline, CDR1 is MNHEY, CDR2 SMNVEV (reference sequence). J lost 4 bases, V lost 4 bases, and 8 bases had no gene match.

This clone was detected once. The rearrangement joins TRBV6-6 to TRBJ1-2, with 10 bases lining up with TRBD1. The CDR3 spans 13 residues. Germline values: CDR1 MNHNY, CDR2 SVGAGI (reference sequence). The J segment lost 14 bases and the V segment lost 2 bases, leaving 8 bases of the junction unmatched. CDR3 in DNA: TGTGCCAGCAGTTACAGCACCCGGACAGGGGGGACCTTC. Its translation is CASSYSTRTGGTF.

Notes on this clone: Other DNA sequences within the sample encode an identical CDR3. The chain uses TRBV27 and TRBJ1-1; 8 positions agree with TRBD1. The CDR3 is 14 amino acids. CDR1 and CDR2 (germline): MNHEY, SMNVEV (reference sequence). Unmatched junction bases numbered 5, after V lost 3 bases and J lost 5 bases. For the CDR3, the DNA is TGTGCCAGCAGTTTGCAGGGGGCGAGGACTGAAGCTTTCTTT. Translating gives CASSLQGARTEAFF.

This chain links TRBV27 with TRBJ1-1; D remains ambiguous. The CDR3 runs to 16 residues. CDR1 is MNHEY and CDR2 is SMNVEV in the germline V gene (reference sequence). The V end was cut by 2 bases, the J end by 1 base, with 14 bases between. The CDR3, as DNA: TGTGCCAGCAGTTTAACCGGAGACCGAGAGAACACTGAAGCTTTCTTT. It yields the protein CASSLTGDRENTEAFF.

The CDR3 coding sequence is TGTGCCAGTAGCCATCGGGACTTCAATCAGCCCCAGCATTTT. Its translation is CASSHRDFNQPQHF. This sequence joins TRBV19 and TRBJ1-5; D may be TRBD1 (5 bases). The length of the CDR3 is 14 residues. Trimming removed 6 bases at V and 3 bases at J, with 12 bases between. Germline-derived CDR1 and CDR2 are LNHDA and SQIVND (reference sequence).

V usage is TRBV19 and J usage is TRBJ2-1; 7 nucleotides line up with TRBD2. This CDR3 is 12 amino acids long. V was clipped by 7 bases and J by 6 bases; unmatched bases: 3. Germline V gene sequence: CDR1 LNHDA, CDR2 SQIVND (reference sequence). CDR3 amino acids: CASTASGNEQFF. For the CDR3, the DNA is TGTGCCAGTACGGCTAGCGGCAATGAGCAGTTCTTC.

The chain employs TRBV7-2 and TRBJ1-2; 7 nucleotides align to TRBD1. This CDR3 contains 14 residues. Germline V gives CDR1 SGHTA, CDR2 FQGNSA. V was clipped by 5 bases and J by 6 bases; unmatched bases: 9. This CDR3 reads CASSPKTGNHGYTF. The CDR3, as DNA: TGTGCCAGCAGCCCAAAGACAGGGAATCATGGCTACACCTTC.

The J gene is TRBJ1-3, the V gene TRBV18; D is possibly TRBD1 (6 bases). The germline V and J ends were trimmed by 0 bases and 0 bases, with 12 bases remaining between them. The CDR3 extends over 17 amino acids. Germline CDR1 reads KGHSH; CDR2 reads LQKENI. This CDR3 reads CASSPPGGLLSGNTIYF. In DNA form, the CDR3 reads TGTGCCAGCTCACCACCGGGGGGGCTACTCTCTGGAAACACCATATATTTT.